Listed below are T cell receptor beta chains from one sample, sequenced in a study of beta chain features in type 1 diabetes. Assay used: immunoSEQ multiplex PCR; TCRdb lists only in-frame clones, some missing. The profile shows roughly 610,000 clones, about 14% of them singletons. The sequenced material came from naive CD4+ T cells from blood. These receptors all come from a man younger than 35 in good health. CDR3s include the opening cysteine and the closing phenylalanine or tryptophan. The D gene is left open where the match is weak. Part of the rows lack a size; the others show once, few, many or a class for expanded clones.

TRBV19	TRBJ1-1	TRBD1	NA	CASSFSQGVNTEAFF	TGTGCCAGTAGTTTCTCGCAGGGGGTGAACACTGAAGCTTTCTTT
TRBV7-2	TRBJ1-5	NA	few	CASSWTNNQPQHF	TGTGCCAGCAGCTGGACTAATAATCAGCCCCAGCATTTT
TRBV6-5	TRBJ2-2	TRBD1	NA	CASRDRTNTGELFF	TGTGCCAGCCGGGACAGGACGAACACCGGGGAGCTGTTTTTT
TRBV4-2	TRBJ1-3	NA	NA	CASSQASGSGNTIYF	TGTGCCAGCAGCCAAGCATCAGGGTCCGGAAACACCATATATTTT
TRBV15	TRBJ1-2	TRBD1	few	CATSRGDRGMGGYTF	TGTGCCACCAGCAGAGGGGACAGGGGAATGGGTGGCTACACCTTC
TRBV5-5	TRBJ2-7	TRBD1	NA	CASSSGQGTVEQYF	TGTGCCAGCAGCTCGGGACAGGGCACTGTCGAGCAGTACTTC
TRBV2	TRBJ2-3	NA	few	CASNRGSTDTQYF	TGTGCCAGCAATCGGGGAAGCACAGATACGCAGTATTTT
TRBV18	TRBJ2-7	TRBD2	once	CASSPPNTGLVYEQYF	TGTGCCAGCTCACCACCGAATACGGGACTAGTCTACGAGCAGTACTTC
TRBV30	TRBJ1-1	NA	NA	CAFSQLRGSALNTEAFF	TGTGCCTTTTCACAGCTCAGGGGATCGGCATTGAACACTGAAGCTTTCTTT
TRBV9	TRBJ2-7	NA	few	CASSVDSGRVNEQYF	TGTGCCAGCAGCGTAGATTCGGGCAGGGTCAACGAGCAGTACTTC